These T cell receptor beta chains were read from a single sample in a study of T cell changes during pregnancy in multiple sclerosis. The method was immunoSEQ multiplex PCR; TCRdb's version includes in-frame clones alone and lacks a portion of them. This sample has roughly 42,000 clones, with 70% to 90% found just once. Material: CD4+ T cells from peripheral blood mononuclear cells, obtained in the first trimester of pregnancy. These receptors came from a female donor with multiple sclerosis, enrolled in a pregnancy study. The CDR3 runs from the conserved cysteine through the conserved F or W. D genes are given only for firm matches.

d_gene: .; j_gene: TRBJ2-7; v_gene: TRBV19; CDR3nt: TGTGCCAGTAGTACCATGACCGGCCCAGGGCCCTACGAGCAGTACTTC; CDR3aa: CASSTMTGPGPYEQYF
d_gene: .; j_gene: TRBJ2-5; v_gene: TRBV9; CDR3nt: TGTGCCAGCAGCAAAGGGCCGGGAGTAGCAGAGACCCAGTACTTC; CDR3aa: CASSKGPGVAETQYF
d_gene: TRBD1; j_gene: TRBJ1-4; v_gene: TRBV10-2; CDR3nt: TGCGCCAGCAGTGGGACAGGGATGATCGGGACTAATGAAAAACTGTTTTTT; CDR3aa: CASSGTGMIGTNEKLFF
d_gene: .; j_gene: TRBJ2-1; v_gene: TRBV27; CDR3nt: TGTGCCAGCAGTCTACTATTGGCGGGACCCCTACTGGACGAGCAGTTCTTC; CDR3aa: CASSLLLAGPLLDEQFF
d_gene: .; j_gene: TRBJ2-1; v_gene: TRBV1; CDR3nt: TGCACCAGCAGCCCGAGCAGACTAGCGGAAAACAATGAGCAGTTCTTC; CDR3aa: CTSSPSRLAENNEQFF
d_gene: .; j_gene: TRBJ2-1; v_gene: TRBV11-2; CDR3nt: TGTGCCAGCAGCACCGACTGGCGGATGCCGCAGTTCTTC; CDR3aa: CASSTDWRMPQFF
d_gene: .; j_gene: TRBJ1-1; v_gene: TRBV5-1; CDR3nt: TGCGCCAGCAGCTCTTCCGGACAGACTAGCAACACTGAAGCTTTCTTT; CDR3aa: CASSSSGQTSNTEAFF
d_gene: .; j_gene: TRBJ2-1; v_gene: TRBV11-2; CDR3nt: TGTGCCAGCAGCTTTACTCAGGGGTCCCATGAGCAGTTCTTC; CDR3aa: CASSFTQGSHEQFF
d_gene: TRBD2; j_gene: TRBJ2-2; v_gene: TRBV5-1; CDR3nt: TGCGCCAGCAGCTTGGTTCCAGCGGGAGAGGGTTCCGGGGAGCTGTTTTTT; CDR3aa: CASSLVPAGEGSGELFF
d_gene: TRBD2; j_gene: TRBJ2-1; v_gene: TRBV11-2; CDR3nt: TGTGCCAGCAGCTTAGTTCGCGGGAGGGGTTACAATGAGCAGTTCTTC; CDR3aa: CASSLVRGRGYNEQFF
d_gene: .; j_gene: TRBJ2-1; v_gene: TRBV2; CDR3nt: TGTGCCAGCAGTCCGCGACTCAGTAGGAACAATGAGCAGTTCTTC; CDR3aa: CASSPRLSRNNEQFF
d_gene: .; j_gene: TRBJ1-1; v_gene: TRBV27; CDR3nt: TGTGCCAGCAGTTTTGGATGGGCCACTGAAGCTTTCTTT; CDR3aa: CASSFGWATEAFF